The subject of this entry is one T cell receptor beta chain. Per the study methods: The assay estimated nucleated cells by amplifying reference gene primers. Sequencing was performed with immunoSEQ multiplex PCR; in TCRdb, only in-frame clones are kept and a portion is missing. V, J and clone size reflect that table, while D and trimming were determined from the DNA. This table holds around 350,000 clones, around 87% found once. This sample was taken from a study of blood T cell repertoires in COVID-19. Whole-study context: The cDNA or gDNA used as material had been derived from T cells, B-cell-depleted T cells, or PBMCs.

CDR3 length: 16 residues. The V segment lost 4 bases and the J segment 3 bases; nucleotides outside the gene matches: 10. In germline, CDR1 is MGHRA, CDR2 YSYEKL. Sequencing was performed on peripheral blood. The genes are TRBV4-1 and TRBJ1-2; 8 bases are a match to TRBD1. This TCR was sampled from a human donor in a cohort sampled during active COVID-19. The CDR3 DNA reads as TGCGCCAGCAGCCCTTCCCGGACAGGGAGAGACTATGGCTACACCTTC. Amino acid sequence: CASSPSRTGRDYGYTF.